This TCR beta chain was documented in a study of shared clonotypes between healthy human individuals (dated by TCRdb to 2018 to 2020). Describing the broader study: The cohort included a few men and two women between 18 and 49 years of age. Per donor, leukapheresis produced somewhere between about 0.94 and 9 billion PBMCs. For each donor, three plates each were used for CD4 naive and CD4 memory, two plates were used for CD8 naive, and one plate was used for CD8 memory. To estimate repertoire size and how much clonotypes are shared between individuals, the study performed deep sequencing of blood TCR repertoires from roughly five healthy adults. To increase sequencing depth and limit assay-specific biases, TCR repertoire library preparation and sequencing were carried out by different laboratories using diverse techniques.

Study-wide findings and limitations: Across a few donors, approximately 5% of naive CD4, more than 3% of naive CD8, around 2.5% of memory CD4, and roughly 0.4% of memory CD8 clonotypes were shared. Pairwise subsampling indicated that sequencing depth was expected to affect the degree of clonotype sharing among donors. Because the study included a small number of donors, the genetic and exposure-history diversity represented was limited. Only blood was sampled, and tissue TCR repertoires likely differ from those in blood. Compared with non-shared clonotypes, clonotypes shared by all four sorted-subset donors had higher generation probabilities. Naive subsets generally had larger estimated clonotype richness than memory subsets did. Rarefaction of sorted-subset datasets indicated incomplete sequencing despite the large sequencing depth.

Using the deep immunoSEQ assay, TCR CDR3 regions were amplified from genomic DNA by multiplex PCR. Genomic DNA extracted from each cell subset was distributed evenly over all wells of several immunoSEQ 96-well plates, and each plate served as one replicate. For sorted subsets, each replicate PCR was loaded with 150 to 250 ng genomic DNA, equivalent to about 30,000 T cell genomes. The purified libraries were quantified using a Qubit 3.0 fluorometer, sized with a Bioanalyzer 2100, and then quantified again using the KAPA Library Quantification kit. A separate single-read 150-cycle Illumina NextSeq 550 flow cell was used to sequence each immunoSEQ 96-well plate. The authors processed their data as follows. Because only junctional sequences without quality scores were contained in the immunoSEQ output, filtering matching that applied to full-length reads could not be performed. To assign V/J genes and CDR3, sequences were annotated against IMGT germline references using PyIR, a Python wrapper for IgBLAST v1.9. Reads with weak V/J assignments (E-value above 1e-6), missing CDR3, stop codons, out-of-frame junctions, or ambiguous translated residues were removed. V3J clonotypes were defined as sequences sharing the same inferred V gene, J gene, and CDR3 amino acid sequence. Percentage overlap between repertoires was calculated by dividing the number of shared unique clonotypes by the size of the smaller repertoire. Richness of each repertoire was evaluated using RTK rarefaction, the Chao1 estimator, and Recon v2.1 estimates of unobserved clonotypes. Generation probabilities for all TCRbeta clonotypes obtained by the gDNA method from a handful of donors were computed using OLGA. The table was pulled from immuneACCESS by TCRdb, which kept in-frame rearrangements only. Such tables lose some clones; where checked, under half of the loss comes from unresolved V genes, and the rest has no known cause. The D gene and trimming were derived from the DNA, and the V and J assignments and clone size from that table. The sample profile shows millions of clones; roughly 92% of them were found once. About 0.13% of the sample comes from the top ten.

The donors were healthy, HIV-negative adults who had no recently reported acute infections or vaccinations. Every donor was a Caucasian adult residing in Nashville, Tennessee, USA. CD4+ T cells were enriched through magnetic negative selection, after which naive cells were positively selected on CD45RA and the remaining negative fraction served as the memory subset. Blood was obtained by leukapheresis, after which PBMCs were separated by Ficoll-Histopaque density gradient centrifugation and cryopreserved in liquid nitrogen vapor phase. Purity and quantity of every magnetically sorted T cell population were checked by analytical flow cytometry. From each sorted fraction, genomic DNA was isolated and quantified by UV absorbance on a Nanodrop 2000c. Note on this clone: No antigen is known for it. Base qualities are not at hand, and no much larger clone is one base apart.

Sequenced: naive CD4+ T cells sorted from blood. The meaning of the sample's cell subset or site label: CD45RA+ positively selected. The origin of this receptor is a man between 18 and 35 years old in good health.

The encoded CDR3 is CASSRSGETQYF. The DNA sequence is TGTGCCAGCAGCCGTAGCGGGGAGACCCAGTACTTC. The sequence joins TRBV4-2 to TRBJ2-5; 7 bases in between match TRBD2. The cysteine opens and the phenylalanine closes a CDR3 of 12 amino acids. CDR3 DNA is the only sequence kept; it has 36 bases, read in frame from the first base. V is pruned by 4 bases and J by 5 bases, leaving 1 base of the junction without a gene match. CDR1 and CDR2 were assigned from the germline V gene as LGHNA and YNFKEQ.